These T cell receptor beta chains were read from a single sample in a study of T cell clones after liver transplantation. Produced via immunoSEQ multiplex PCR; TCRdb's table is partial and in-frame only. This table has over 70,000 clones, approximately 80% appearing once. The sample consisted of CD4+ T cells from blood, taken 12 months after liver transplant. Source of these receptors: a human patient who received a liver transplant. Some of the T cells might come from the graft donor. Both conserved end residues are part of each CDR3. The D gene is left open where the match is weak. Rows may omit the clone size; those that give it use once, few, many or a size class.

V gene	D gene	clone size	J gene	CDR3 protein	CDR3 DNA
TRBV19	NA	NA	TRBJ1-2	CASSRDGGPGGYGYTF	TGTGCCAGTAGTCGGGACGGTGGGCCTGGGGGCTATGGCTACACCTTC
TRBV6-6	NA	NA	TRBJ1-2	CASSNTGNYGYTF	TGTGCCAGCAGCAACACAGGGAACTATGGCTACACCTTC
TRBV5-1	NA	NA	TRBJ2-3	CASSGGPGDTQYF	TGCGCCAGCAGCGGGGGGCCGGGGGATACGCAGTATTTT
TRBV5-1	TRBD2	NA	TRBJ2-6	CASSGEGSGVGANVLTF	TGCGCCAGCAGCGGGGAGGGTTCTGGGGTCGGGGCCAACGTCCTGACTTTC
TRBV20-1	NA	NA	TRBJ2-1	CSAREHEQFF	TGCAGTGCTAGGGAGCATGAGCAGTTCTTC
TRBV28	NA	NA	TRBJ1-3	CASSLWVGLGNTIYF	TGTGCCAGCAGTTTATGGGTGGGCCTTGGGAACACCATATATTTT
TRBV2	TRBD1	NA	TRBJ1-1	CASEPGQQNTEAFF	TGTGCCAGCGAGCCGGGACAGCAGAACACTGAAGCTTTCTTT
TRBV4-3	NA	NA	TRBJ2-3	CASSPGTWTDTQYF	TGCGCCAGCAGCCCGGGGACCTGGACGGATACGCAGTATTTT
TRBV5-4	NA	once	TRBJ2-7	CASTTWGVLGQYF	TGTGCCAGCACAACCTGGGGGGTTTTAGGGCAGTACTTC
TRBV5-6	TRBD2	NA	TRBJ2-7	CASSPGTSGSYQYF	TGTGCCAGCAGCCCCGGGACTAGCGGGAGCTATCAGTACTTC
TRBV5-6	TRBD1	few	TRBJ2-4	CASSHRDSPNIQYF	TGTGCCAGCTCTCACCGGGACAGCCCAAACATTCAGTACTTC
TRBV2	NA	NA	TRBJ2-2	CASRADVSHGELFF	TGTGCCAGCAGGGCGGATGTATCCCACGGGGAGCTGTTTTTT
TRBV6-1	NA	NA	TRBJ2-1	CASSEVLVNEQFF	TGTGCCAGCAGTGAAGTTCTGGTTAATGAGCAGTTCTTC
TRBV7-2	NA	NA	TRBJ2-3	CASSSGVTDTQYF	TGTGCCAGCAGCTCAGGGGTGACAGATACGCAGTATTTT
TRBV4-1	TRBD2	NA	TRBJ2-7	CASSQDRLAGYEQYF	TGCGCCAGCAGTCAAGATCGTCTAGCGGGCTACGAGCAGTACTTC
TRBV9	NA	NA	TRBJ1-5	CASSPFGNGQPQHF	NA
TRBV29-1	TRBD1	NA	TRBJ2-7	CSVRTGSYEQYF	TGCAGCGTTCGGACAGGATCCTACGAGCAGTACTTC
TRBV6-1	NA	NA	TRBJ1-2	CASTPSLSGYGYTF	TGTGCCAGCACTCCTTCCCTTTCTGGCTATGGCTACACCTTC
TRBV2	TRBD1	NA	TRBJ1-2	CASSLSGQAYGYTF	TGTGCCAGCAGCCTATCCGGACAGGCATATGGCTACACCTTC
TRBV2	NA	NA	TRBJ2-5	CASRRALAARRSETQYF	TGTGCCAGCAGGAGGGCGTTAGCGGCGAGGAGGTCGGAGACCCAGTACTTC
TRBV7-2	NA	NA	TRBJ2-2	CASSLYWGNTGELFF	TGTGCCAGCAGCTTGTACTGGGGGAACACCGGGGAGCTGTTTTTT
TRBV6-1	NA	NA	TRBJ2-5	CASSGGPGNQETQYF	TGTGCCAGCAGTGGGGGACCTGGGAACCAAGAGACCCAGTACTTC
TRBV15	NA	NA	TRBJ2-1	CATSKAGRTYNEQFF	TGTGCCACCAGCAAGGCAGGCCGTACCTACAATGAGCAGTTCTTC
TRBV10-1	TRBD2	NA	TRBJ2-1	CASSLAGAGYNEQFF	TGCGCCAGCAGCCTAGCGGGAGCTGGTTACAATGAGCAGTTCTTC
TRBV27	NA	NA	TRBJ1-2	CASSPGTPYGYTF	TGTGCCAGCAGTCCTGGGACACCATATGGCTACACCTTC
TRBV5-1	TRBD1	NA	TRBJ2-5	CASSPIQGTGGVKTQYF	TGCGCCAGCAGCCCTATTCAAGGGACAGGTGGCGTGAAGACCCAGTACTTC
TRBV5-6	TRBD2	NA	TRBJ2-2	CASSLGLAFGGELFF	TGTGCCAGCAGCTTGGGACTAGCGTTTGGGGGGGAGCTGTTTTTT
TRBV12-5	TRBD1	NA	TRBJ2-1	CASARDRPDDEQFF	TGTGCTAGTGCCCGGGACAGGCCAGATGATGAGCAGTTCTTC
TRBV19	NA	once	TRBJ1-4	CASSMGGSNEKLFF	TGTGCCAGTAGTATGGGAGGATCTAATGAAAAACTGTTTTTT
TRBV27	TRBD2	NA	TRBJ2-1	CASSLGAGDSYNEQFF	TGTGCCAGCAGTTTAGGGGCGGGAGACTCCTACAATGAGCAGTTCTTC
TRBV5-8	TRBD1	NA	TRBJ2-1	CASSLGDFGTGEFF	TGTGCCAGCAGCTTGGGGGACTTTGGGACAGGAGAGTTCTTC
TRBV4-1	NA	NA	TRBJ2-5	CASSQGLVILGTQYF	TGCGCCAGCAGCCAAGGTCTAGTAATACTGGGGACCCAGTACTTC
TRBV11-2	NA	medium-sized	TRBJ2-7	CASSLGSGTLGEQYF	TGTGCCAGCAGCCTAGGCTCCGGGACCCTCGGCGAGCAGTACTTC
TRBV5-1	TRBD1	once	TRBJ1-1	CASSPTNLGQGGTEAFF	TGCGCCAGCAGCCCTACAAACCTGGGACAGGGTGGGACTGAAGCTTTCTTT
TRBV15	NA	NA	TRBJ2-5	CATSREDVQETQYF	TGTGCCACCAGCAGAGAGGACGTACAAGAGACCCAGTACTTC
TRBV5-1	NA	NA	TRBJ2-1	CASSVSISSSYNEQFF	TGCGCCAGCAGCGTGTCGATTTCGAGCTCCTACAATGAGCAGTTCTTC
TRBV7-2	TRBD1	NA	TRBJ2-7	CASSGDSLFNYEQYF	TGTGCCAGCAGCGGGGACAGCCTCTTCAACTACGAGCAGTACTTC
TRBV29-1	NA	NA	TRBJ2-2	CSGGLRGGELFF	TGCAGCGGTGGACTAAGAGGAGGGGAGCTGTTTTTT
TRBV10-2	TRBD1	NA	TRBJ1-5	CASSEQGRQPQHF	TGCGCCAGCAGTGAACAGGGGAGACAGCCCCAGCATTTT
TRBV6-6	NA	NA	TRBJ1-2	CASSYRRDTGYTF	TGTGCCAGCAGTTACCGCCGGGACACTGGCTACACCTTC
TRBV5-1	TRBD1	NA	TRBJ1-1	CASSYGGTGEAFF	TGCGCCAGCAGCTACGGGGGGACAGGTGAAGCTTTCTTT
TRBV2	NA	NA	TRBJ2-1	CASTERRDYNEQFF	TGTGCCAGCACGGAGCGGAGGGATTACAATGAGCAGTTCTTC
TRBV29-1	NA	NA	TRBJ2-1	CSVDKIYRAYNEQFF	TGCAGCGTTGATAAAATCTATAGGGCCTACAATGAGCAGTTCTTC
TRBV5-4	NA	once	TRBJ1-2	CASSSLAGYTF	TGTGCCAGCAGCTCCTTAGCGGGCTACACCTTC
TRBV6-1	NA	NA	TRBJ1-5	CASSERGNQPQHF	TGTGCCAGCAGTGAGCGGGGAAATCAGCCCCAGCATTTT
TRBV30	NA	NA	TRBJ1-1	CAWSVRAGYTEAFF	TGTGCCTGGAGTGTCAGGGCAGGGTACACTGAAGCTTTCTTT
TRBV25-1	NA	NA	TRBJ1-4	CASRQNEKLFF	TGTGCCAGCAGGCAAAATGAAAAACTGTTTTTT
TRBV2	TRBD1	NA	TRBJ1-1	CASRGQPNTEAFF	TGTGCCAGCAGGGGACAGCCGAACACTGAAGCTTTCTTT
TRBV28	NA	NA	TRBJ2-4	CASSPPYGNIQYF	TGTGCCAGCAGTCCCCCATATGGAAACATTCAGTACTTC
TRBV27	NA	NA	TRBJ2-3	CASRPTAPDTQYF	TGTGCCAGCAGGCCGACGGCCCCAGATACGCAGTATTTT
TRBV6-5	NA	NA	TRBJ1-3	CASSYSPSGNTIYF	TGTGCCAGCAGTTACTCCCCCTCTGGAAACACCATATATTTT